Presented here are 3 T cell receptor beta chains from one specimen sequenced in a study of long-term antiretroviral therapy in people with HIV. The assay, immunoSEQ v3.0, was run at survey level. Assay used: immunoSEQ multiplex PCR; TCRdb lists only in-frame clones, some missing. Altogether 30,000 or so clones are present, around 85% being singletons, with the ten largest covering 3% to 4%. This sample comprised unsorted PBMCs, obtained 0.8 years before starting antiretroviral therapy. The receptors come from a man aged 18-30 years with HIV.

For this clone: The limits of the CDR3 on the DNA are not certain, so only TCRdb's listed CDR3 is given. The CDR3 here is CASSIDLSWEQFF. The chain employs TRBV19 and TRBJ2-1. Germline loops: CDR1 LNHDA, CDR2 SQIVND (reference sequence). The CDR3 spans 13 residues, counting both ends.

V usage is TRBV7-2 and J usage is TRBJ1-1, with D perhaps TRBD1 (5 bases). CDR1 and CDR2 (germline): SGHTA, FQGNSA. V lost 5 bases to trimming and J lost 2 bases, with 15 bases between them. There are 15 residues in the CDR3. The CDR3 DNA is TGTGCCAGCAGCGATTCAGGGATCTCTAACACTGAAGCTTTCTTT. This codes for CASSDSGISNTEAFF.

The chain uses TRBV10-3 and TRBJ1-1; D might be TRBD1 (5 bases). CDR1 is ENHRY, CDR2 SYGVKD, per germline. Trimming removed 3 bases from V and 5 bases from J, with 10 bases in between. The CDR3 has 13 amino acids. The chain's CDR3 is CAISDGGRTEAFF. The DNA for the CDR3 is TGTGCCATCAGTGATGGGGGTAGGACTGAAGCTTTCTTT.